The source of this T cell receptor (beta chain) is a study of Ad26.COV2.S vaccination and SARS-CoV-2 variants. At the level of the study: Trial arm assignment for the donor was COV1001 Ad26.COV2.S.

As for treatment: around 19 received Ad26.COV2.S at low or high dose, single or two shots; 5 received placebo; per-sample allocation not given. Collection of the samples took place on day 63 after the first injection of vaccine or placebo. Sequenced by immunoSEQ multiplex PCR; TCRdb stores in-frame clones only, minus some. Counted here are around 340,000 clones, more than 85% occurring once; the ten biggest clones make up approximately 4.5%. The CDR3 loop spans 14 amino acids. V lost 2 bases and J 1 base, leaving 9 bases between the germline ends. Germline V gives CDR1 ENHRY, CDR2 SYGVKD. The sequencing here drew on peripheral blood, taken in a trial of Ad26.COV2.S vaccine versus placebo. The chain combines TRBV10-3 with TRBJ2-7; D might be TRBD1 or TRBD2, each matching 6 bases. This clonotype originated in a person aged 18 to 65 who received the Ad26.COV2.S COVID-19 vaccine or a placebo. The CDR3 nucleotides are TGTGCCATCAGTGAGAGGGGGGCTTCCTACGAGCAGTACTTC. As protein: CAISERGASYEQYF.